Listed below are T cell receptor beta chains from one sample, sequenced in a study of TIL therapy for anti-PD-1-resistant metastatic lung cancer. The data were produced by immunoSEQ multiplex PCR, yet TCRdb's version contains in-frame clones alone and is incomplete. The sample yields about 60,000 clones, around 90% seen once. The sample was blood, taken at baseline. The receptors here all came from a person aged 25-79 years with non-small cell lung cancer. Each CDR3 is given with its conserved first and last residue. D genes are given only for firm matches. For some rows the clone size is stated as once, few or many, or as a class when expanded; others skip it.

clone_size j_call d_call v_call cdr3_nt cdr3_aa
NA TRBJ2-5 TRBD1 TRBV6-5 TGTGCCACCCGACAGGGGATGGAGACCCAGTACTTC CATRQGMETQYF
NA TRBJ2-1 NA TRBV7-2 TGTGCCAGCAGCCCTGGGGGTGGGGACAATGAGCAGTTCTTC CASSPGGGDNEQFF
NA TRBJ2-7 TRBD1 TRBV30 TGTGCCTGGAGTGAAAAGGGACAGGGCTACGAGCAGTACTTC CAWSEKGQGYEQYF
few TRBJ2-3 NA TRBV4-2 TGTGCCAGCAGCCAAGTTGGGGTTCCTGGGACGCAGTATTTT CASSQVGVPGTQYF
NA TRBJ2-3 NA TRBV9 TGTGCCAGCACCAAGACGGGGTCCGTGGATACGCAGTATTTT CASTKTGSVDTQYF
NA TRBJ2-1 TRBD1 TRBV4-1 TGCGCCAGCAGCCAAGCTACAGGGGACTCCTACAATGAGCAGTTCTTC CASSQATGDSYNEQFF
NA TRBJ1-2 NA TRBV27 TGTGCCAGCAGCCTTGCGGGGGATAGCTATGGCTACACCTTC CASSLAGDSYGYTF
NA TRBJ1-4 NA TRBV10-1 TGCGCCAGCAGTGAGAGGGGGGCTGGTGAAAAACTGTTTTTT CASSERGAGEKLFF
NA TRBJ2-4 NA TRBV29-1 TGCAGTCCTGCCAGGCGGGCATCAGCCAAAAACATTCAGTACTTC CSPARRASAKNIQYF
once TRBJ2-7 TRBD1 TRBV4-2 TGTGCCAGCAGCCAAGCTGACGAGACAGGGTCCTACGAGCAGTACTTC CASSQADETGSYEQYF